Only a few counts were recorded for the clone carrying this T cell receptor beta chain. Its antigen is not identified. Profiled with immunoSEQ multiplex PCR; TCRdb holds only in-frame clones, not every one. Of around 15,000 clones listed, 95% to 98% are singletons. The sample is drawn from a study of T cell clonotyping in hematopoietic cell transplantation. Recipients were bled about 28 days pretransplant and at posttransplant days 30, 100, 180. The CDR3 spans 16 residues. The V and J ends lost 6 bases and 4 bases respectively, with 21 bases between them. Germline loops: CDR1 LNHDA, CDR2 SQIVND (reference sequence). Study findings and constraints: Without cell sorting, CD4 versus CD8 contributions remain unresolved. At the given depth, recipient repertoires were over 97% de novo clonotypes.

The starting material was peripheral blood mononuclear cells, obtained 30 days after allogeneic stem cell transplant. The chain links TRBV19 to TRBJ1-1; TRBD1 is a possible D gene (6 bases). This sequence was found in a female patient aged 50-59 years who had an allogeneic stem cell transplant from an unrelated donor, so T cells may come from the graft donor. Some clones in this sample may be carry-over from other donors' samples. The CDR3 region is CASSSPGGVLGTEAFF. In DNA, the CDR3 is TGTGCCAGTAGCTCGCCCGGGGGCGTATTGGGCACTGAAGCTTTCTTT.